These 7 T cell receptor beta chains were sequenced from one sample in a study of blood T cell repertoires in COVID-19. The method was immunoSEQ multiplex PCR; TCRdb's version includes in-frame clones alone and lacks a portion of them. Among about 250,000 clones listed, around 90% were seen once. Sequencing was done on a sample of peripheral blood. The receptor set was obtained from a man older than 75 with acute or convalescent COVID-19.

The chain couples TRBV7-9 to TRBJ2-5, with D possibly being TRBD1 (6 bases). The germline V gene encodes CDR1 SEHNR and CDR2 FQNEAQ (reference sequence). The CDR3 contains 14 residues. With 2 bases removed from V and 1 base from J, the gap between germline ends came to 8 bases. The CDR3 loop is CASSLIGGQETQYF. The CDR3 nucleotides are TGTGCCAGCAGCTTAATAGGGGGCCAAGAGACCCAGTACTTC.

CDR3 coding DNA: TGTGCCAGCAGCTTAGTGGCTTGGGGCAGGGGGCCGGATGAGCAGTACTTC. It specifies CASSLVAWGRGPDEQYF. The chain employs TRBV7-2 and TRBJ2-7; 8 bases match TRBD1. CDR3 length: 17 amino acids. Per the germline V gene, CDR1 is SGHTA and CDR2 is FQGNSA. J was trimmed by 7 bases and V by 1 base; bases with no gene match: 15.

The J gene is TRBJ2-2, the V gene TRBV28; TRBD2 matches 8 bases. CDR3 length equals 18 residues. V shed 3 bases, J shed 1 base, and the junction held 10 bases outside the gene matches. Germline V gene data show CDR1 as MDHEN and CDR2 as SYDVKM. CDR3 bases: TGTGCCAGCAGTTTCACCCTACTTAGCGGGGTGAACACCGGGGAGCTGTTTTTT. Translating it yields CASSFTLLSGVNTGELFF.

The genes are TRBV11-2 and TRBJ1-4, with 7 nucleotides matching TRBD1. The CDR3 length is 13 residues. V shed 5 bases and J 11 bases; nucleotides not matched to a gene: 8. CDR1 and CDR2 (germline): SGHAT, FQNNGV. DNA for the CDR3: TGTGCCAGCAGCCTGACAGGGAGAGAGAAACTGTTTTTT. Encoded protein: CASSLTGREKLFF.

The chain links TRBV6-4 to TRBJ1-2; 7 bases match TRBD1. The CDR3 runs to 14 residues. After removal of 6 bases from V and 8 bases from J, the junction contained 12 bases not matched to a gene. In germline, CDR1 is MRHNA, CDR2 SNTAGT. DNA of the CDR3: TGTGCCAGCAGGGATCCGAGACAGGGACTGGGCTACACCTTC. Protein product: CASRDPRQGLGYTF.

The chain employs TRBV9 and TRBJ1-2, with TRBD1 matching 8 bases. V dropped 3 bases and J dropped 7; count of bases not matched to a gene: 11. Germline CDR1 and CDR2: SGDLS and YYNGEE. This CDR3 region has 15 residues. Written as DNA, the CDR3 is TGTGCCAGCAGCGGGTCCTCCAGGGGGCTGGGTGGCTACACCTTC. This translates into CASSGSSRGLGGYTF.

The V call is TRBV11-1, the J call TRBJ2-1; 8 positions match TRBD2. CDR1 SGHAT and CDR2 FQDESV come from the germline V gene (reference sequence). Trimming at V came to 5 bases and at J to 8 bases, leaving 11 bases not matched to a gene. The CDR3 runs to 15 residues. CDR3 amino acids: CASSPGTRSTYEQFF. CDR3 DNA: TGTGCCAGCAGCCCCGGGACTAGGAGTACCTATGAGCAGTTCTTC.